One and the same sample provided the 23 T cell receptor beta chains below, sequenced in a study of Graves' ophthalmopathy and Graves' hyperthyroidism. RNA served as the template for amplifying TCR beta CDR3 regions. Second-round multiplex PCR followed a first-round RT-PCR using HTBI primers. TCRdb processed the multiplex PCR reads anew with MiXCR; each CDR3 protein has one entry. Among about 550,000 distinct CDR3 sequences listed, about 35% were seen once. The source material was peripheral blood or thyroid tissue (not recorded which). These receptors all come from an adult man with Graves' hyperthyroidism.

This clonotype was picked up many times. The junction and the germline gene differ at one end; a read error may be behind it. The chain recombines TRBV5-1 with TRBJ1-1; D is uncertain. Germline values: CDR1 SGHRS, CDR2 YFSETQ. The length of the CDR3 is 15 residues. The CDR3 region is CASSLFGGDNTEAFF. The CDR3 DNA reads TGTGCCAGCAGCTTATTCGGCGGAGATAACACTGAAGCTTTCTTT.

This clonotype has at least ten counts. This chain links TRBV29-1 with TRBJ2-5, with D perhaps TRBD1 or TRBD2 (5 bases each). From germline, CDR1 is SQVTM and CDR2 ANQGSEA. The CDR3 length is 11 residues. V lost 5 bases to trimming and J lost 4 bases, with 8 bases between them. CDR3 region: CSVYGGETQYF. The CDR3 region has the DNA TGCAGCGTTTATGGGGGAGAGACCCAGTACTTC.

V is TRBV6-6 and J is TRBJ1-1; no definite D call. The germline V and J ends were trimmed by 1 base and 8 bases, with 11 bases remaining between them. Germline CDR1 reads MNHNY; CDR2 reads SVGAGI (reference sequence). The CDR3 consists of 13 residues. CDR3 nucleotide sequence: TGTGCCAGCAGTTACTGGCGGGGTGTGGAAGCTTTCTTT. Translated, it gives CASSYWRGVEAFF.

The table lists this clonotype with a count of one. At one of its ends the junction is not consistent with the germline gene, which may arise from a read error. The genes are TRBV14 and TRBJ1-1; tentative D call: TRBD1 (5 bases). This CDR3 spans 12 amino acids. Germline loops: CDR1 SGHDN, CDR2 FVKESK. The CDR3, as DNA: TGTGCCAGCAGCCAAGTCCCGGGGACGACCCACTTT. It translates to CASSQVPGTTHF.

Remarks on this clonotype: Since a much larger clone is just one base distant, this may be a read error. This sequence joins TRBV24-1 and TRBJ2-2, with 12 bases lining up with TRBD1. With V trimmed by 9 bases and J by 5 bases, 12 bases remained unmatched. Germline CDR1 KGHDR, CDR2 SFDVKD. This CDR3 contains 17 residues. Here the CDR3 reads CATPRDRGPRETGELFF. The DNA of the CDR3 is TGTGCCACCCCTCGGGACAGGGGGCCGAGGGAGACCGGGGAGCTGTTTTTT.

This clonotype was observed at least ten times. The rearrangement links TRBV7-9 to TRBJ1-2, with 12 bases that match TRBD1. Germline CDR1 reads SEHNR; CDR2 reads FQNEAQ (reference sequence). With 6 bases clipped from V and 6 bases from J, the junction kept 8 bases outside the gene matches. The CDR3 extends over 15 amino acids. CDR3 sequence reads: CASSPGTGGRDGYTF. The CDR3 DNA follows: TGTGCCAGCAGTCCAGGGACAGGGGGCAGAGATGGCTACACCTTC.

V usage is TRBV6-5 and J usage is TRBJ1-1; D may be TRBD1 (5 bases). The CDR3 runs to 14 residues. From germline, CDR1 is MNHEY and CDR2 SVGAGI. V lost 4 bases and J 4 bases, leaving 13 bases between the germline ends. The CDR3 reads CASSSQGSSTEAFF. The CDR3 DNA reads as TGTGCCAGCAGTTCCCAGGGCTCGAGCACTGAAGCTTTCTTT.

The rearrangement links TRBV29-1 to TRBJ1-4; 7 bases are shared with TRBD1. Looked up from germline, CDR1 is SQVTM and CDR2 is ANQGSEA. This CDR3 is built from 12 residues. The ends lost 4 bases at V and 6 bases at J; junction bases unmatched: 2. In DNA, the CDR3 is TGCAGCGTTGGACAGGGAGATGAAAAACTGTTTTTT. Its protein product is CSVGQGDEKLFF.

This clonotype was detected only a few times. V and J are TRBV19 and TRBJ1-2; 10 bases map to TRBD1. Unmatched junction bases numbered 11, after V lost 7 bases and J lost 6 bases. From germline, CDR1 is LNHDA and CDR2 SQIVND (reference sequence). This CDR3 contains 15 residues. For the CDR3, the DNA is TGTGCCAGTACTCCTTGGGACAGGGGACAGGATGGCTACACCTTC. Translated: CASTPWDRGQDGYTF.

This chain links TRBV7-8 with TRBJ2-5; D ambiguous. Germline V lookup: CDR1 SGHVS, CDR2 FQNEAQ. This CDR3 comprises 15 residues. Trimming removed 1 base from V and 5 bases from J, with 14 bases in between. The CDR3 region is CASSLEVSRTETQYF. The DNA of the CDR3 is TGTGCCAGCAGCTTAGAAGTGAGTAGGACGGAGACCCAGTACTTC.

The chain carries TRBV5-8 and TRBJ1-5; D is ambiguous. V lost 6 bases to trimming and J lost 6 bases, with 13 bases between them. The CDR3 runs 13 residues. Germline V gene lookup returns CDR1 SGHTS and CDR2 YDEGEE. The CDR3 region has the DNA TGTGCCAGCACCAGAGGAGGCAGTCAGCCCCAGCATTTT. Translating gives CASTRGGSQPQHF.

In its sample, this clonotype was seen many times. The CDR3 here is CASSLVGGTKKLFF. CDR3 nucleotide sequence: TGCGCCAGCAGCTTGGTAGGTGGGACAAAAAAACTGTTTTTT. The chain has TRBV5-1 and TRBJ1-4, with D possibly TRBD1 on 6 matching bases. The CDR3 has 14 residues. Germline loops: CDR1 SGHRS, CDR2 YFSETQ. V lost 0 bases to trimming and J lost 9 bases, with 12 bases between them. Based on the CDR3 plus reference TRBV5-1 and TRBJ1-4, the full variable domain is KAGVTQTPRYLIKTRGQQVTLSCSPISGHRSVSWYQQTPGQGLQFLFEYFSETQRNKGNFPGRFSGRQFSNSRSEMNVSTLELGDSALYLCASSLVGGTKKLFFGSGTQLSVL.

The V gene is TRBV25-1, the J gene TRBJ1-2; 7 bases agree with TRBD1. Trimming cost V 10 bases and J 3 bases; bases outside gene matches: 5. The germline CDR1 and CDR2 sequences are MGHDK and SYGVNS. This CDR3 comprises 12 residues. The CDR3 reads CATPTGYYGYTF. DNA of the CDR3: TGTGCCACCCCGACAGGGTACTATGGCTACACCTTC.

With respect to this clonotype: Mismatch with germline at one junction end may stem from a read error. This chain joins TRBV29-1 and TRBJ1-3; tentative D call: TRBD1 (6 bases). Per the germline V gene, CDR1 is SQVTM and CDR2 is ANQGSEA. The CDR3 loop spans 13 amino acids. CDR3 in DNA: TGCAGCCTTGAGGGGGGCCCTGGAAACACCATATATTTT. It translates to CSLEGGPGNTIYF.

In this sample, this clonotype turned up a few times. The V and J genes are TRBV20-1 and TRBJ2-5; possibly TRBD1 for D (5 bases). The V end was cut by 0 bases, the J end by 2 bases, with 13 bases between. This CDR3 spans 15 amino acids. CDR1 is DFQATT, CDR2 SNEGSKA, per germline (reference sequence). DNA of the CDR3: TGCAGTGCTAGAGATCCAGGGAATATGCAAGAGACCCAGTACTTC. Its translation: CSARDPGNMQETQYF.

DNA of the CDR3: TGCAGCTCTTCCGGGACAGCAAAAGAGACCCAGTACTTC. Protein product: CSSSGTAKETQYF. The chain employs TRBV29-1 and TRBJ2-5, with 7 nucleotides matching TRBD1. This CDR3 is 13 amino acids long. Per germline, CDR1 SQVTM and CDR2 ANQGSEA. V lost 8 bases and J lost 3; bases outside the gene matches: 9. The whole variable domain, filled in from reference TRBV29-1 and TRBJ2-5, reads SAVISQKPSRDICQRGTSLTIQCQVDSQVTMMFWYRQQPGQSLTLIATANQGSEATYESGFVIDKFPISRPNLTFSTLTVSNMSPEDSSIYLCSSSGTAKETQYFGPGTRLLVL.

About this clonotype itself: Being one base from a much bigger clone, this may be a read error. The chain has TRBV20-1 and TRBJ1-2; 9 nucleotides match TRBD1. V was pared by 0 bases and J by 8 bases, with 19 bases of the junction left unmatched. The CDR3 length is 18 residues. Looked up from germline, CDR1 is DFQATT and CDR2 is SNEGSKA (reference sequence). The CDR3 DNA sequence: TGCAGTGCTAGAGATCGGAGAGGGGACAGGGCCTTTTGGGGAGGCTACACCTTC. Translation gives CSARDRRGDRAFWGGYTF.

At least ten counts were recorded for this clonotype. The junction does not match germline at one end; this may be a read error. This chain uses TRBV12-3 or TRBV12-4 with TRBJ2-3; D ambiguous. CDR3 length: 12 residues. CDR3 sequence: CASSLATDTQYF. CDR3 nucleotide sequence: TGTGCCAGCAGCTTAGCCACAGATACGCAGTATTTT.

The table lists this clonotype with a count of one. The V call is TRBV20-1, the J call TRBJ1-5, with D tentatively TRBD1 (6 bases). Germline V gene data show CDR1 as DFQATT and CDR2 as SNEGSKA (reference sequence). V was trimmed by 3 bases and J by 5 bases, leaving 20 bases between them. This CDR3 comprises 16 residues. The DNA of the CDR3 is TGCAGTGCTAGTGATTGGCAGGGGATAGGAGATCAGCCCCAGCATTTT. Its translation: CSASDWQGIGDQPQHF.

The rearrangement joins TRBV7-9 to TRBJ1-6; maybe TRBD1 (5 bases). CDR1 is SEHNR and CDR2 is FQNEAQ in the germline V gene (reference sequence). This CDR3 is built from 16 residues. V dropped 6 bases and J dropped 3 bases, with 15 bases sitting between them. CDR3 DNA: TGTGCCAGCAGGAAGTCCCCGGGGGACTATAATTCACCCCTCCACTTT. Protein: CASRKSPGDYNSPLHF.

The J gene is TRBJ1-4, the V gene TRBV15; D gene ambiguous. V lost 4 bases, J lost 3 bases, and 21 bases lay in between. Germline CDR1 LNHNV, CDR2 YYDKDF (reference sequence). The CDR3 runs to 18 residues. CDR3 DNA sequence: TGTGCCACCAGCATGTTCCGGACCCCCGGTCTCCCTAATGAAAAACTGTTTTTT. Residues: CATSMFRTPGLPNEKLFF.

This clonotype was seen repeatedly, ten times or more. The V and J genes are TRBV10-3 and TRBJ1-2; D uncertain. The CDR3 loop spans 15 amino acids. Per the germline V gene, CDR1 is ENHRY and CDR2 is SYGVKD. V lost 4 bases and J lost 4, with 16 bases in between. The CDR3 sequence: CAISGQHSLVYGYTF. In DNA form, the CDR3 reads TGTGCCATCAGTGGTCAACATTCCCTGGTCTATGGCTACACCTTC.

This clonotype appeared many times. V and J are TRBV10-3 and TRBJ1-1; 9 bases line up with TRBD1. V trimming: 2 bases; J trimming: 2 bases; junction bases outside the gene matches: 9. The length of the CDR3 is 17 residues. CDR1 is ENHRY, CDR2 SYGVKD, per germline. CDR3 loop: CAISEGGTGSGNTEAFF. The CDR3 nucleotides are TGTGCCATCAGTGAGGGAGGGACAGGGAGCGGCAACACTGAAGCTTTCTTT.